The next 26 T cell receptor beta chains were all read from a single sample in a study of blood T cell repertoires in COVID-19. Sequencing used immunoSEQ multiplex PCR; TCRdb keeps in-frame clones, though not all of them. The sample records 75,000 to 95,000 clones, approximately 88% being singletons. The sequenced sample was peripheral blood. These TCRs come from a man in his fifties with active COVID-19.

This chain connects TRBV3-1 (or the pseudogene TRBV3-2) to TRBJ1-5; D is possibly TRBD1 (5 bases). The CDR3 is 16 amino acids. Germline values: CDR1 LGHDT, CDR2 YNNKEL (reference sequence). The V and J ends lost 0 bases and 6 bases respectively, with 15 bases between them. The CDR3 bases are TGTGCCAGCAGCCAAGACCCACCCGCCACAGGTCAGCCCCAGCATTTT. Amino acid sequence: CASSQDPPATGQPQHF.

The CDR3 reads CAISADRFSYNSPLHF. As DNA, the CDR3 is TGTGCCATCAGTGCGGACAGATTCTCCTATAATTCACCCCTCCACTTT. The chain recombines TRBV10-3 with TRBJ1-6, with a possible D match to TRBD1 (6 bases). This CDR3 has 16 residues. V lost 4 bases, J lost 0 bases, and 10 bases lay in between. Germline V gene sequence: CDR1 ENHRY, CDR2 SYGVKD.

The count of this clone is one. The gene calls are TRBV6-2 or TRBV6-3 and TRBJ1-5; D gene unclear. The V and J ends lost 4 bases and 6 bases respectively, with 19 bases between them. Germline CDR1 MNHEY, CDR2 SVGEGT. The CDR3 has 16 residues. The CDR3, as DNA: TGTGCCAGCAGTTCTTCTAGTGGCGGAACCCTTCAGCCCCAGCATTTT. It specifies CASSSSSGGTLQPQHF.

This chain uses TRBV6-6 with TRBJ2-7, with 11 bases that match TRBD1. Germline values: CDR1 MNHNY, CDR2 SVGAGI (reference sequence). The CDR3 runs 16 residues. The V gene end was trimmed by 2 bases and the J gene end by 5 bases; junction bases not matched to a gene: 8. This chain's CDR3 is CASSYRGRTGGDEQYF. The DNA for the CDR3 is TGTGCCAGCAGTTACAGGGGGAGGACAGGGGGCGACGAGCAGTACTTC.

V and J are TRBV5-6 and TRBJ2-1; 9 bases align to TRBD2. Looked up from germline, CDR1 is SGHDT and CDR2 is YYEEEE. The CDR3 consists of 14 residues. V was pared by 4 bases and J by 6 bases, with 5 bases of the junction left unmatched. As DNA, the CDR3 is TGTGCCAGCAGCCTGGGACTAGCTTTCAATGAGCAGTTCTTC. It translates to CASSLGLAFNEQFF.

This clone was recorded a few times. This rearrangement joins TRBV10-3 to TRBJ2-1; D is ambiguous. The CDR3 is made up of 19 amino acids. The ends were cut back, 0 bases at V and 4 bases at J, with 22 bases in the middle. Per germline, CDR1 ENHRY and CDR2 SYGVKD. The CDR3 reads CAISESPPFPPRIYNEQFF. CDR3 in DNA: TGTGCCATCAGTGAGTCTCCTCCGTTTCCACCTAGGATATACAATGAGCAGTTCTTC.

This chain uses TRBV4-3 with TRBJ1-2; D is perhaps TRBD1 (6 bases). Trimming removed 1 base at V and 3 bases at J, with 21 bases between. The CDR3 extends over 18 amino acids. The germline gives CDR1 LGHNA, CDR2 YSLEER. CDR3 DNA: TGCGCCAGCAGCCAAGGTCCCGAAACAGGGTTTCAGCACTATGGCTACACCTTC. This codes for CASSQGPETGFQHYGYTF.

The chain joins TRBV7-9 to TRBJ2-3; tentative D call: TRBD2 (6 bases). Trimming removed 2 bases from V and 6 bases from J, with 12 bases in between. Looked up from germline, CDR1 is SEHNR and CDR2 is FQNEAQ (reference sequence). The CDR3 totals 14 residues. The CDR3 reads CASSLRRDGDTQYF. CDR3 nucleotide sequence: TGTGCCAGCAGCTTACGGCGGGATGGGGATACGCAGTATTTT.

The V gene is TRBV5-4, the J gene TRBJ1-1; 7 nucleotides agree with TRBD1. The germline V gene has CDR1 SGHNT and CDR2 YYREEE (reference sequence). V gave up 2 bases and J gave up 1 base; unmatched junction bases: 5. CDR3 length: 15 residues. The chain's CDR3 is CASSLNRGPNTEAFF. CDR3 in DNA: TGTGCCAGCAGCTTAAATAGGGGGCCGAACACTGAAGCTTTCTTT. Filled out from reference TRBV5-4 and TRBJ1-1, the complete variable domain reads ETGVTQSPTHLIKTRGQQVTLRCSSQSGHNTVSWYQQALGQGPQFIFQYYREEENGRGNFPPRFSGLQFPNYSSELNVNALELDDSALYLCASSLNRGPNTEAFFGQGTRLTVV.

The rearrangement uses TRBV3-1 (or the pseudogene TRBV3-2) and TRBJ1-5; no definite D call. The CDR3 consists of 15 residues. V dropped 0 bases and J dropped 7 bases, with 13 bases sitting between them. CDR1 is LGHDT and CDR2 is YNNKEL in the germline V gene (reference sequence). The CDR3 region is CASSQDTIESQPQHF. CDR3 bases: TGTGCCAGCAGCCAAGATACTATTGAGTCCCAGCCCCAGCATTTT.

The V call is TRBV29-1, the J call TRBJ2-2; TRBD1 matches at 9 bases. Unmatched junction bases numbered 3, after V lost 7 bases and J lost 6 bases. The germline V gene has CDR1 SQVTM and CDR2 ANQGSEA. The CDR3 contains 12 residues. The CDR3 loop is CSGGQGAGELFF. For the CDR3, the DNA is TGCAGCGGGGGACAGGGAGCCGGGGAGCTGTTTTTT.

The chain recombines TRBV4-1 with TRBJ2-7; D perhaps matches TRBD1 (6 bases). The ends were cut back, 0 bases at V and 6 bases at J, with 6 bases in the middle. The CDR3 has 12 amino acids. Germline CDR1 MGHRA, CDR2 YSYEKL. For the CDR3, the DNA is TGCGCCAGCAGCCAAGAAGGGGGCGAGCAGTACTTC. The encoded protein is CASSQEGGEQYF.

The chain is built from TRBV20-1 and TRBJ2-1; D gene ambiguous. The CDR3 runs 12 residues. Germline V gene sequence: CDR1 DFQATT, CDR2 SNEGSKA (reference sequence). The V end lost 3 bases, the J end lost 5 bases, and 8 bases lay between the germline ends. The CDR3 spells CSASGRNNEQFF. In DNA form, the CDR3 reads TGCAGTGCTAGTGGCAGGAACAATGAGCAGTTCTTC.

J is TRBJ2-7 and V is TRBV5-4, with TRBD2 matching 8 bases. V gave up 4 bases and J gave up 6 bases; unmatched junction bases: 6. The CDR3 sequence is 13 residues long. Germline CDR1 and CDR2: SGHNT and YYREEE (reference sequence). The DNA of the CDR3 is TGTGCCAGCAGCCTGACTAGCGTAGGCGAGCAGTACTTC. Encoded protein: CASSLTSVGEQYF. The whole variable domain, filled in from reference TRBV5-4 and TRBJ2-7, reads ETGVTQSPTHLIKTRGQQVTLRCSSQSGHNTVSWYQQALGQGPQFIFQYYREEENGRGNFPPRFSGLQFPNYSSELNVNALELDDSALYLCASSLTSVGEQYFGPGTRLTVT.

The genes are TRBV18 and TRBJ2-3, with 9 nucleotides matching TRBD1. The CDR3 runs to 16 residues. J was trimmed by 3 bases and V by 5 bases; bases with no gene match: 9. Germline CDR1 KGHSH, CDR2 LQKENI. The CDR3 region has the DNA TGTGCCAGCTCATCGTCGACAGGGGGAGGAACAGATACGCAGTATTTT. It translates to CASSSSTGGGTDTQYF.

This chain links TRBV6-2 or TRBV6-3 with TRBJ2-2, with a tentative D call TRBD2 (6 bases). Germline V gene sequence: CDR1 MNHEY, CDR2 SVGEGT. V shed 5 bases and J shed 4 bases, with 17 bases lying between them. The CDR3 has 16 residues. The CDR3 region has the DNA TGTGCCAGCAGTCCCGGACTAATCGGGGTCACCGGGGAGCTGTTTTTT. Translated, it gives CASSPGLIGVTGELFF.

The rearrangement links TRBV28 to TRBJ2-3; TRBD1 is a possible D gene (5 bases). Germline CDR1 reads MDHEN; CDR2 reads SYDVKM. The CDR3 length is 15 residues. V was pared by 5 bases and J by 2 bases, with 14 bases between. CDR3 nucleotide sequence: TGTGCCAGCAGTCAGATAACCAGGGACACAGATACGCAGTATTTT. This encodes CASSQITRDTDTQYF.

This rearrangement joins TRBV9 to TRBJ1-2, with TRBD1 matching over 9 bases. CDR1 is SGDLS and CDR2 is YYNGEE in the germline V gene. This CDR3 is built from 19 residues. Trimming took 0 bases from V and 5 from J; bases not matched to a gene: 17. CDR3 region: CASSVAGGTGTMNSYGYTF. Written as DNA, the CDR3 is TGTGCCAGCAGCGTAGCGGGCGGGACAGGGACCATGAATTCGTATGGCTACACCTTC.

V is TRBV27 and J is TRBJ2-3; 10 nucleotides line up with TRBD1. V was pared by 6 bases and J by 3 bases, with 6 bases of the junction left unmatched. Germline V CDR1 and CDR2: MNHEY, SMNVEV (reference sequence). The CDR3 is 15 amino acids. CDR3 amino acids: CASRPWTGGTDTQYF. Written as DNA, the CDR3 is TGTGCCAGCAGACCCTGGACAGGGGGAACAGATACGCAGTATTTT.

This clone appeared a single time. Sequence at one end of the junction differs from germline and may be a read error. The J gene is TRBJ2-7, the V gene TRBV3-1 (or the pseudogene TRBV3-2); 8 positions match TRBD1. CDR1 LGHDT and CDR2 YNNKEL come from the germline V gene (reference sequence). CDR3 length: 12 residues. CDR3 in amino acids: CASSQEGTGLDF. The CDR3 bases are TGTGCCAGCAGCCAAGAAGGGACAGGTTTGGACTTC.

This clone appeared once. The gene calls are TRBV7-2 and TRBJ2-3; D perhaps matches TRBD2 (5 bases). Trimming removed 1 base from V and 4 bases from J, with 15 bases in between. The germline gives CDR1 SGHTA, CDR2 FQGNSA. This CDR3 contains 16 residues. The CDR3 DNA is TGTGCCAGCAGCTTAGACGGGGTTGGGTTCGCAGATACGCAGTATTTT. Its protein is CASSLDGVGFADTQYF.

The chain couples TRBV7-3 to TRBJ2-1; 14 bases agree with TRBD2. The CDR3 covers 14 residues. The J segment lost 12 bases and the V segment lost 3 bases, leaving 4 bases of the junction unmatched. Germline V lookup: CDR1 SGHTA, CDR2 FQGTGA. CDR3 nucleotide sequence: TGTGCCAGCAGCTTGTCAGGACTAGCGGGGGGGCAGTTCTTC. Translated: CASSLSGLAGGQFF.

The genes are TRBV7-9 and TRBJ2-5; D perhaps matches TRBD1 (5 bases). Between the trimmed V and J ends, which lost 10 bases and 5 bases, there was a span of 23 bases. This CDR3 has 15 amino acids. Germline lookup yields CDR1 SEHNR and CDR2 FQNEAQ (reference sequence). CDR3 bases: TGTGCCATTCAACACAGGCCCTCAGATGGGGAGACCCAGTACTTC. It is translated as CAIQHRPSDGETQYF.

The chain carries TRBV5-4 and TRBJ1-5, with 7 bases matching TRBD1. The junction had 4 bases not matched to a gene; V was cut back by 2 bases and J by 5 bases. The CDR3 consists of 14 residues. Germline CDR1 SGHNT, CDR2 YYREEE (reference sequence). The CDR3 region is CASSLDRADQPQHF. The CDR3 DNA reads as TGTGCCAGCAGCTTAGACAGGGCTGATCAGCCCCAGCATTTT.

The chain has TRBV10-3 and TRBJ1-1; D remains ambiguous. The CDR3 has 13 amino acids. Germline assignment: CDR1 ENHRY and CDR2 SYGVKD. Trimming took 0 bases from V and 1 from J, leaving 3 bases between them. CDR3 residues: CAISESQNTEAFF. The CDR3 coding sequence is TGTGCCATCAGTGAGTCCCAGAACACTGAAGCTTTCTTT.

The J gene is TRBJ1-5, the V gene TRBV28; TRBD1 is a possible D gene (6 bases). Trimming shortened V by 3 bases and J by 5 bases, and 14 bases separated the two germline ends. Germline loops: CDR1 MDHEN, CDR2 SYDVKM. This CDR3 has 15 amino acids. As DNA, the CDR3 is TGTGCCAGCAGTTTTGAAGCAGGGGAGTATCAGCCCCAGCATTTT. Translation: CASSFEAGEYQPQHF.